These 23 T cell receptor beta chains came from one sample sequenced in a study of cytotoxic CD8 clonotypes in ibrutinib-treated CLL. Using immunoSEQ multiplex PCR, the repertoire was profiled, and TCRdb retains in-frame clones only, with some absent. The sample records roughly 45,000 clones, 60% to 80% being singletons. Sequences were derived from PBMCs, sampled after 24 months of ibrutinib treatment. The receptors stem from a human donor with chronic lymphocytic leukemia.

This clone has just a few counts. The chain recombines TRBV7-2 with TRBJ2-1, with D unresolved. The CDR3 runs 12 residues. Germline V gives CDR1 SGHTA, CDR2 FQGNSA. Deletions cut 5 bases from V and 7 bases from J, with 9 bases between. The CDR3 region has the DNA TGTGCCAGCAGCCCTCCCTCTAATGAGCAGTTCTTC. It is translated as CASSPPSNEQFF.

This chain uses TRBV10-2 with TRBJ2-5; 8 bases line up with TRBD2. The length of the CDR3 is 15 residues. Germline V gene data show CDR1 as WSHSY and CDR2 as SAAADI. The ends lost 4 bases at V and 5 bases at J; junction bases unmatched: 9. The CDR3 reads CASSGFSGKRETQYF. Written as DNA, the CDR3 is TGCGCCAGCAGTGGCTTTAGCGGGAAGAGGGAGACCCAGTACTTC.

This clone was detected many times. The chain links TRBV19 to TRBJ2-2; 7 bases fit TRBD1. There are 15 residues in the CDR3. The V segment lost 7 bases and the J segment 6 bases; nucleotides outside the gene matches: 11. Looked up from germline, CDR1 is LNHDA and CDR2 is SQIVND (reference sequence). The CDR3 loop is CASNQGDRGSGELFF. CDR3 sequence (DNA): TGTGCCAGTAATCAGGGGGATCGTGGATCCGGGGAGCTGTTTTTT.

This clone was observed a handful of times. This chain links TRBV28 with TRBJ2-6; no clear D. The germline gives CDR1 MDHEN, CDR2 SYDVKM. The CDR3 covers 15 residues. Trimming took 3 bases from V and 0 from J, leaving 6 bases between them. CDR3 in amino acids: CASSFSRSGANVLTF. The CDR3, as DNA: TGTGCCAGCAGTTTCAGCCGCTCTGGGGCCAACGTCCTGACTTTC.

CDR3 amino acids: CASKIQGSRIGETQYF. The CDR3, as DNA: TGTGCCAGCAAGATACAGGGGTCACGGATCGGGGAGACCCAGTACTTC. This chain connects TRBV2 to TRBJ2-5; the match to TRBD1 covers 7 bases. The CDR3 contains 16 residues. The V and J ends lost 7 bases and 5 bases, in that order; junction bases with no gene match: 16. Germline CDR1 is SNHLY and CDR2 is FYNNEI.

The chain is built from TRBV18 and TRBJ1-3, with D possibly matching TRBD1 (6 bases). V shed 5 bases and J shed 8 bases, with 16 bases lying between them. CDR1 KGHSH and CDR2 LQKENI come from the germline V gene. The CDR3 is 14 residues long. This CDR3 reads CASSMSQGWDTIYF. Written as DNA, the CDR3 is TGTGCCAGCTCAATGTCACAGGGCTGGGACACCATATATTTT.

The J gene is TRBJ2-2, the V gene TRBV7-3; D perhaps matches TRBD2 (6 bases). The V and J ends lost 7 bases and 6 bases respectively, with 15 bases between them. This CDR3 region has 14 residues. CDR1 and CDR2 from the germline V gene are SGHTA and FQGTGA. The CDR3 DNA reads TGTGCCAGCACCGAAAGCGGAGGGTCCGGGGAGCTGTTTTTT. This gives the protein CASTESGGSGELFF.

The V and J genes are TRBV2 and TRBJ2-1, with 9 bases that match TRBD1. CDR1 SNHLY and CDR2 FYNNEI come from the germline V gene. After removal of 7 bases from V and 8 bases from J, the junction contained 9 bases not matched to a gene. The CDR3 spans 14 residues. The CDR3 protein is CASTPGQGGYEQFF. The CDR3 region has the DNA TGTGCCAGCACCCCGGGACAGGGAGGTTATGAGCAGTTCTTC.

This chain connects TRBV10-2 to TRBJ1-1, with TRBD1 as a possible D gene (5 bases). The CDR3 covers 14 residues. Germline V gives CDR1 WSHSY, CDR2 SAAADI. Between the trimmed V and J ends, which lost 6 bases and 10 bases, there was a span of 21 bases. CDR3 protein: CASSNGGTGVRAFF. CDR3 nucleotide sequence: TGCGCCAGCAGCAACGGGGGGACCGGGGTAAGAGCTTTCTTT.

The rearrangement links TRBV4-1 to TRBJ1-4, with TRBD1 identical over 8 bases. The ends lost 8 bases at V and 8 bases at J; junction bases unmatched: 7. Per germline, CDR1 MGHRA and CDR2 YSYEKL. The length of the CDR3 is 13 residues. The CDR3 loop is CASAQDRAEKLFF. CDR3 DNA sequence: TGCGCCAGCGCACAGGACAGGGCCGAAAAACTGTTTTTT.

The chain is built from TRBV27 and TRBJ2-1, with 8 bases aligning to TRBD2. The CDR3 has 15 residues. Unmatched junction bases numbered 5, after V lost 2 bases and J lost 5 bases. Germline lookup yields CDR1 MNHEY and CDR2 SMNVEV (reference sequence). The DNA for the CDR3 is TGTGCCAGCAGTTTACATAGCGGGACGAACAATGAGCAGTTCTTC. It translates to CASSLHSGTNNEQFF.

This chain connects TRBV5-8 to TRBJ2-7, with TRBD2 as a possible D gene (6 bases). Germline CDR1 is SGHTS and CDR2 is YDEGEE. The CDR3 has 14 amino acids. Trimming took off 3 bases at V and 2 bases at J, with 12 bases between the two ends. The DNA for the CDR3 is TGTGCCAGCAGCTGGGGGGACCCGACCTACGAGCAGTACTTC. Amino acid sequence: CASSWGDPTYEQYF.

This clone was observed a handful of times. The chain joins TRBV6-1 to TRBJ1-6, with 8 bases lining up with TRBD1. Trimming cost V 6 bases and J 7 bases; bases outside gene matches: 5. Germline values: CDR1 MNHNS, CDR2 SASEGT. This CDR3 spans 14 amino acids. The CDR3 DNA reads TGTGCCAGCAGCAGGACAGGGTGGAATTCACCCCTCCACTTT. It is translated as CASSRTGWNSPLHF.

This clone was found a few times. The CDR3 sequence: CASSPEDYGYTF. The DNA of the CDR3 is TGTGCCAGCAGCCCAGAGGACTATGGCTACACCTTC. The J gene is TRBJ1-2, the V gene TRBV11-2; no reliable D call. Germline CDR1 and CDR2: SGHAT and FQNNGV. Trimming cost V 5 bases and J 3 bases, with 7 bases left between them. The CDR3 is 12 amino acids.

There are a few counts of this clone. CDR3 nucleotide sequence: TGTGCCAGCAGCCCGACGGCCGGGACTGGGTATAATTCACCCCTCCACTTT. Protein product: CASSPTAGTGYNSPLHF. The rearrangement links TRBV4-2 to TRBJ1-6; maybe TRBD1 (5 bases). The V gene lost 4 bases and the J gene lost 4 bases, with 17 bases spanning the gap. The CDR3 extends over 17 amino acids. CDR1 is LGHNA, CDR2 YNFKEQ, per germline.

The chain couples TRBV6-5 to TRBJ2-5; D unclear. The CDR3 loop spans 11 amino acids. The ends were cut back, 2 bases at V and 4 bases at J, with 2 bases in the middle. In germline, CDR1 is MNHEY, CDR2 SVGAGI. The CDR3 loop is CASSYGETQYF. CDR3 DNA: TGTGCCAGCAGTTACGGAGAGACCCAGTACTTC.

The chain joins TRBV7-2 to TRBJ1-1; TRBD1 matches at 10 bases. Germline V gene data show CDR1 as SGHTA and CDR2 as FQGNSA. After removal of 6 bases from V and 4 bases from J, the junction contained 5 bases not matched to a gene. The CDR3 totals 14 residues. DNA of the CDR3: TGTGCCAGCAGTCGGGACAGGGGATTCACTGAAGCTTTCTTT. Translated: CASSRDRGFTEAFF. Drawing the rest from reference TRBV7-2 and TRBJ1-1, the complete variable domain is GAGVSQSPSNKVTEKGKDVELRCDPISGHTALYWYRQSLGQGLEFLIYFQGNSAPDKSGLPSDRFSAERTGGSVSTLTIQRTQQEDSAVYLCASSRDRGFTEAFFGQGTRLTVV.

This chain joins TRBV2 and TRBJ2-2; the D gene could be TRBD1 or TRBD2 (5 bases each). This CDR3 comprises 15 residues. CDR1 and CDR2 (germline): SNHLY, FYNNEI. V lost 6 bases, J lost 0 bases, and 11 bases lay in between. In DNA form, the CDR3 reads TGTGCCAGCAGGACCGGGACCACGAACACCGGGGAGCTGTTTTTT. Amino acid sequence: CASRTGTTNTGELFF.

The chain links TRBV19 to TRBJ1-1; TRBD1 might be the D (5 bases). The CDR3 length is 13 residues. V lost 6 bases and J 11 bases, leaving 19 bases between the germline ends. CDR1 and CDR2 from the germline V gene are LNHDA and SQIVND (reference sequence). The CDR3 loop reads CASRARVAEGAFF. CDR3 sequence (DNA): TGTGCCAGTAGGGCCAGGGTTGCCGAAGGGGCTTTCTTT.

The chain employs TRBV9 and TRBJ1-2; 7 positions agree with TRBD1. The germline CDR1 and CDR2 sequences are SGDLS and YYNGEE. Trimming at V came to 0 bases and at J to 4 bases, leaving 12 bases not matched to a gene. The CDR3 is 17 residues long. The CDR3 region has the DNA TGTGCCAGCAGCGTAGACCACCTAACAGGGGCCCTCTATGGCTACACCTTC. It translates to CASSVDHLTGALYGYTF.

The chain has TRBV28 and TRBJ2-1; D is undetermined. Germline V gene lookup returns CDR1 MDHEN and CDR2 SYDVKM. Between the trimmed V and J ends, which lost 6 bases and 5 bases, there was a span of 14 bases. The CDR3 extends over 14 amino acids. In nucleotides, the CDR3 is TGTGCCAGCAGGCGCTTTCCAGAGAACAATGAGCAGTTCTTC. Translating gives CASRRFPENNEQFF.

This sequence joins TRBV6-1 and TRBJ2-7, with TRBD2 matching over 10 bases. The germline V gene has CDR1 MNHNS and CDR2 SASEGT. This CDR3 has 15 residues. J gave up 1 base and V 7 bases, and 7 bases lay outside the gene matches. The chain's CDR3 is CASMSVAGGSYEQYF. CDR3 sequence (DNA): TGTGCCAGCATGAGCGTAGCGGGAGGTTCCTACGAGCAGTACTTC.

The CDR3 DNA reads TGCAGCGCCCTGGGCGGGACTAGCTACGAGCAGTACTTC. It codes for CSALGGTSYEQYF. The rearrangement links TRBV29-1 to TRBJ2-7; 8 bases line up with TRBD2. Trimming took 7 bases from V and 3 from J; bases not matched to a gene: 8. This CDR3 region has 13 residues. The germline CDR1 and CDR2 sequences are SQVTM and ANQGSEA.